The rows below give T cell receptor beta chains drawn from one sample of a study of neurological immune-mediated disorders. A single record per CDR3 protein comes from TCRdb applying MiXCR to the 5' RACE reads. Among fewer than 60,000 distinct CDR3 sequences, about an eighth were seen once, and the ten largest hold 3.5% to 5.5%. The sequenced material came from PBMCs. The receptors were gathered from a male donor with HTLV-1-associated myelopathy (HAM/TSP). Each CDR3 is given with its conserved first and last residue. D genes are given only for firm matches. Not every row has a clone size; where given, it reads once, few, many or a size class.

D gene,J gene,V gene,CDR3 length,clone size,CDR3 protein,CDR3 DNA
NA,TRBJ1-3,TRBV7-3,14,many,CASSLARPGNTIYF,TGTGCCAGCAGCTTAGCTCGTCCCGGGAACACCATATATTTT
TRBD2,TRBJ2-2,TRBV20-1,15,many,CSASIAGGPTGELFF,TGCAGTGCTTCTATAGCGGGGGGCCCGACCGGGGAGCTGTTTTTT
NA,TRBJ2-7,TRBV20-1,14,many,CSAKPAGNLYEQYF,TGCAGTGCTAAACCGGCAGGGAACCTCTACGAGCAGTACTTC
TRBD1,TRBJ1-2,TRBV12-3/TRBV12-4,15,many,CASRPTGTENYGYTF,TGTGCCAGCAGGCCCACCGGGACAGAGAACTATGGCTACACCTTC
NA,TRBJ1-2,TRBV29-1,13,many,CSAIPARTIGYTF,TGCAGCGCTATCCCCGCCAGGACTATTGGCTACACCTTC
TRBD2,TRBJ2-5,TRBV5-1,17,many,CASSLRSGQSGDETQYF,TGCGCCAGCAGCTTGCGGTCTGGTCAAAGCGGGGATGAGACCCAGTACTTC
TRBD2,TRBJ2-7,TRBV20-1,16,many,CSARDPSGGNPSEQYF,TGCAGTGCTAGAGATCCTAGCGGGGGGAACCCTAGCGAGCAGTACTTC
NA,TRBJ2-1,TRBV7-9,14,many,CASSLAGATDEQFF,TGTGCCAGCAGCTTAGCAGGGGCGACGGATGAGCAGTTCTTC
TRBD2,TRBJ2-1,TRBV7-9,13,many,CASSFGLVGEQFF,TGTGCCAGCAGCTTCGGACTAGTCGGTGAGCAGTTCTTC
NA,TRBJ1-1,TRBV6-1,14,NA,CALISGAWGTEAFF,TGTGCCTTGATAAGCGGAGCCTGGGGCACTGAAGCTTTCTTT
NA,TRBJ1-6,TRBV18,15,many,CASSPPQTVNSPLHF,TGTGCCAGCTCACCACCTCAGACAGTGAATTCACCCCTCCACTTT
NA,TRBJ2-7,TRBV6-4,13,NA,CASSEQVGGEQYF,TGTGCCAGCAGCGAACAGGTTGGTGGAGAGCAGTACTTC
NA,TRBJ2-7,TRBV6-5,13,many,CASKGLPGYEQYF,TGTGCCAGCAAGGGGCTTCCGGGCTACGAGCAGTACTTC
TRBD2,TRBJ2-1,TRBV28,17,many,CASSFRGGSGRYNEQFF,TGTGCCAGCAGTTTCCGGGGGGGCTCGGGGCGCTACAATGAGCAGTTCTTC
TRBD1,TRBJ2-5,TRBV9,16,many,CASSAPRGQGTETQYF,TGTGCCAGCAGCGCACCCAGAGGACAGGGGACGGAGACCCAGTACTTC
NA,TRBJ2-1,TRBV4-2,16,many,CASSLSAVSSYNEQFF,TGTGCCAGCAGCCTTTCGGCCGTGAGCTCCTACAATGAGCAGTTCTTC
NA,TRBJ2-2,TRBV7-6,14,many,CASSLARGTGELFF,TGTGCCAGCAGCTTAGCACGGGGCACCGGGGAGCTGTTTTTT
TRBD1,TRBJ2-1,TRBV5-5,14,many,CASSRQGSYNEQFF,TGTGCCAGCAGCAGACAGGGGAGCTACAATGAGCAGTTCTTC
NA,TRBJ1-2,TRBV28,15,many,CASRSGTRASYGYTF,TGTGCCAGCAGATCCGGGACCCGCGCGTCCTATGGCTACACCTTC
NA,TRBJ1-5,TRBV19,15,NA,CASSIDQGGNQPQHF,TGTGCCAGTAGTATAGATCAAGGGGGCAATCAGCCCCAGCATTTT
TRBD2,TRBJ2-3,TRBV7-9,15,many,CASSFSGMSTDTQYF,TGTGCCAGCAGCTTTAGCGGGATGAGCACAGATACGCAGTATTTT
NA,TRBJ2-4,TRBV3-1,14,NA,CASSQDTLGNIQYF,TGTGCCAGCAGTCAGGACACTCTGGGGAACATTCAGTACTTC
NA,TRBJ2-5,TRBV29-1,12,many,CSGGTYQETQYF,TGCAGCGGAGGGACATACCAAGAGACCCAGTACTTC
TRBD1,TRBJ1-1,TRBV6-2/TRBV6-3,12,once,CASTLTGEGAFF,TGTGCCAGCACCCTGACAGGGGAGGGAGCTTTCTTT
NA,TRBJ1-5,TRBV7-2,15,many,CASSPGAGRVQPQHF,TGTGCCAGCAGCCCGGGTGCGGGTCGGGTACAGCCCCAGCATTTT
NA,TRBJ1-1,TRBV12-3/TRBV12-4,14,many,CASSGQSMNTEAFF,TGTGCCAGCAGTGGACAGTCGATGAACACTGAAGCTTTCTTT
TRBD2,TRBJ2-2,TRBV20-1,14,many,CSASVIAGAPRLFF,TGCAGTGCTAGCGTAATAGCGGGGGCACCACGGTTGTTTTTT
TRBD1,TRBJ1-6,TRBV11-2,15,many,CASSLGPGGNSPLHF,TGTGCCAGCAGCTTAGGCCCAGGGGGCAATTCACCCCTCCACTTT
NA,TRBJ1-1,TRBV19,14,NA,CASSIEPGNTEAFF,TGTGCCAGTAGTATAGAACCGGGGAACACTGAAGCTTTCTTT
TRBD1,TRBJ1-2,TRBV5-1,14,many,CASSAGTGDYGYTF,TGCGCCAGCAGCGCGGGGACAGGGGACTATGGCTACACCTTC
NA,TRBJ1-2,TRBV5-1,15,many,CASSLLVRGDYGYTF,TGCGCCAGCAGCTTGTTGGTCCGGGGCGACTATGGCTACACCTTC
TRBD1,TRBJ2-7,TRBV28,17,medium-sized,CASSLFAPGQGTHEQYF,TGTGCCAGCAGTTTATTCGCCCCGGGACAGGGGACCCACGAGCAGTACTTC
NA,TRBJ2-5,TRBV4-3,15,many,CASSQDLTREETQYF,TGCGCCAGCAGCCAAGATTTAACGCGGGAAGAGACCCAGTACTTC
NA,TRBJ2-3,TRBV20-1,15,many,CSARTSGGSTDTQYF,TGCAGTGCTAGGACGTCCGGGGGCAGCACAGATACGCAGTATTTT
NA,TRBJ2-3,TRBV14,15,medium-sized,CASSQVGFLPDTQYF,TGTGCCAGCAGCCAAGTGGGGTTTCTTCCAGATACGCAGTATTTT
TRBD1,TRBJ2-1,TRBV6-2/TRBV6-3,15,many,CASTIRGQGASEQFF,TGTGCCAGCACCATACGGGGACAGGGGGCCTCCGAGCAGTTCTTC
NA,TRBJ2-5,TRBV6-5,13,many,CASSRQNQETQYF,TGTGCCAGCAGTCGACAGAACCAAGAGACCCAGTACTTC
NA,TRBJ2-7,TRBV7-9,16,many,CASSLIRDPGPYEQYF,TGTGCCAGCAGCTTGATCCGGGACCCAGGCCCCTACGAGCAGTACTTC
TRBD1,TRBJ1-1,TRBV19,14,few,CASNRQGGTTEAFF,TGTGCCAGTAACAGACAGGGAGGAACGACTGAAGCTTTCTTT
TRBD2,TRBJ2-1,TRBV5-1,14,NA,CASSLGDYYNEQFF,TGCGCCAGCAGCTTGGGGGACTACTACAATGAGCAGTTCTTC
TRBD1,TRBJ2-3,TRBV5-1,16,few,CASSPYPGQGPDTQYF,TGCGCCAGCAGTCCTTACCCGGGACAGGGTCCGGATACGCAGTATTTT
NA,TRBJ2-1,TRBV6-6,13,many,CASSYGQGGEQFF,TGTGCCAGCAGTTACGGGCAGGGGGGTGAGCAGTTCTTC
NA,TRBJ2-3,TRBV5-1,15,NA,CASSLQYPSTDTQYF,TGCGCCAGCAGCTTACAGTACCCTAGCACAGATACGCAGTATTTT
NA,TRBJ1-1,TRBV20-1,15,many,CSATPFLPMNTEAFF,TGCAGTGCTACCCCGTTTCTCCCGATGAACACTGAAGCTTTCTTT
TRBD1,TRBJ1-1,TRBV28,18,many,CASSSKSGTGGRGTEAFF,TGTGCCAGCAGTTCCAAGTCCGGGACAGGGGGCCGGGGCACTGAAGCTTTCTTT
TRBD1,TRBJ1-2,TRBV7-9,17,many,CASSSSGRMTGNYGYTF,TGTGCCAGCAGCTCCAGTGGGCGAATGACAGGGAACTATGGCTACACCTTC
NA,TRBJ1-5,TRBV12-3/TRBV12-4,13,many,CASSLTGNQPQHF,TGTGCCAGCAGTTTGACGGGCAATCAGCCCCAGCATTTT
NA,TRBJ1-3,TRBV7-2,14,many,CASSLGSPGNTIYF,TGTGCCAGCAGCTTAGGTTCCCCTGGAAACACCATATATTTT
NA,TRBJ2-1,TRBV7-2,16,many,CASSLGRSRTYNEQFF,TGTGCCAGCAGCTTAGGGCGGTCGCGGACCTACAATGAGCAGTTCTTC
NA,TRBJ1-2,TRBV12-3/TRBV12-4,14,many,CASSYGTDGYGYTF,TGTGCCAGCAGCTACGGGACTGACGGGTATGGCTACACCTTC